This record concerns one T cell receptor beta chain sequence. Its cognate antigen is unknown. This entry belongs to a study of T cell responses to AZD1222 COVID-19 vaccine. The CDR3 is 14 amino acids. CDR1 SGHAT and CDR2 FQNNGV come from the germline V gene. With 1 base removed from V and 6 bases from J, the gap between germline ends came to 10 bases. Profiling relied on immunoSEQ multiplex PCR, and the TCRdb table lists in-frame clones only, not all of them. The sample consists of more than 95,000 clones, around nine tenths of them appearing once. Findings of the study overall: The donor cohort was predominantly white British with a female majority, and clonal diversity may have been underestimated. Two doses of AZD1222 preceded a rise in Spike-specific TCR breadth and depth. Repertoires were sampled only after the peak T cell response.

The input for sequencing was peripheral blood, taken 28 days after the second dose of the MenACWY control vaccine. The rearrangement joins TRBV11-2 to TRBJ2-1; tentatively, D is TRBD1 (5 bases). This clonotype was obtained from an adult who received the MenACWY meningococcal vaccine as a control. The CDR3 loop reads CASSLAGPTNEQFF. The CDR3 coding sequence is TGTGCCAGCAGCTTAGCAGGGCCGACCAATGAGCAGTTCTTC.